The clone carrying this T cell receptor (beta chain) was recorded many times. These data come from a study of early T cells in non-severe SARS-CoV-2 infection. The germline V gene encodes CDR1 SGHTA and CDR2 FQGNSA. CDR3 length: 14 residues. V was shortened by 0 bases and J by 5 bases, with 11 bases between the two germline ends. TCRdb ran MiXCR on the 5' RACE reads and lists one entry per CDR3 protein. This table holds some 26,000 distinct CDR3 sequences, about 4.6% found once. The sequenced sample consisted of whole blood. This TCR came from an adult who was a healthcare worker with PCR-confirmed SARS-CoV-2 infection or an uninfected control (not recorded which). The gene calls are TRBV7-2 and TRBJ2-7; D might be TRBD1 (6 bases). CDR3 region: CASSLAGTQDEQYF. The CDR3 DNA follows: TGTGCCAGCAGCTTAGCTGGGACACAGGACGAGCAGTACTTC.